One TCR beta chain is described in this entry. The data derive from a study of blood T cell repertoires in COVID-19. Losses at the gene ends were 3 bases for V and 1 base for J; bases not matched to a gene: 3. CDR3 length: 14 residues. Germline lookup yields CDR1 SGHTA and CDR2 FQGNSA. Data came from immunoSEQ multiplex PCR; TCRdb stores just in-frame clones and leaves some out. The sample consists of fewer than 150,000 clones, under 90% of them appearing once. The gene calls are TRBV7-2 and TRBJ2-7; 7 bases line up with TRBD2. The clonotype was recovered from a woman aged 18-30 years who had been exposed to COVID-19. Sequencing was carried out using PBMCs or T cells enriched from blood (not recorded which). As DNA, the CDR3 is TGTGCCAGCAGCTTTATCGGGGGGTCCTACGAGCAGTACTTC. This codes for CASSFIGGSYEQYF.